A selection of T cell receptor beta chains follows, all from one sample in a study of T-cell reconstitution after alpha-beta-depleted transplantation in children. TCRdb recomputed calls from the PCR reads with MiXCR, one row per CDR3 protein. Of fewer than 700,000 distinct CDR3 sequences detected, 10% to 15% appear once; the ten largest clones hold around 2.2%. The sample here was PBMCs, mostly from graft donor cells, taken 360 days after TCRalphabeta/CD19-depleted stem cell transplant. The source of these receptors is a male patient younger than 18 who had a stem cell transplant for acute myeloid leukemia, so the T cells may come from the graft donor. Both conserved end residues are part of each CDR3. Each record gives: J gene, CDR3 length, V gene, CDR3 protein.

j_call: TRBJ2-7; cdr3_length: 16; v_call: TRBV5-5; cdr3_aa: CASSRGAGLNFYEQYF
j_call: TRBJ2-3; cdr3_length: 17; v_call: TRBV7-3; cdr3_aa: CASSPRLARSSTDTQYF
j_call: TRBJ2-3; cdr3_length: 19; v_call: TRBV6-4; cdr3_aa: CASRQVRYASGTSTDTQYF
j_call: TRBJ2-1; cdr3_length: 14; v_call: TRBV24-1; cdr3_aa: CATKGGGGDNDGVF
j_call: TRBJ2-3; cdr3_length: 14; v_call: TRBV12-3/TRBV12-4; cdr3_aa: CASSSPSGGDTQYF
j_call: TRBJ2-1; cdr3_length: 15; v_call: TRBV3-1; cdr3_aa: CASSLEVEGRTGQFF
j_call: TRBJ2-7; cdr3_length: 13; v_call: TRBV20-1; cdr3_aa: CSAIPGTVYEQYF
j_call: TRBJ2-1; cdr3_length: 17; v_call: TRBV6-2/TRBV6-3; cdr3_aa: CASSRRLAGVGYNEQFF
j_call: TRBJ2-5; cdr3_length: 14; v_call: TRBV28; cdr3_aa: CASSLQGGAETQYF
j_call: TRBJ1-4; cdr3_length: 15; v_call: TRBV13; cdr3_aa: CASSRLDATNEKLFF
j_call: TRBJ2-7; cdr3_length: 14; v_call: TRBV28; cdr3_aa: CASSFAAGTYEQYF
j_call: TRBJ2-7; cdr3_length: 12; v_call: TRBV29-1; cdr3_aa: CSVEETDYEQYF